Shown below are 7 T cell receptor beta chains from a single sample sequenced in a study of CD8+CD57+ T cells in acquired aplastic anemia. Individuals selected for sequencing had exhibited CD8+CD57+ cell expansion on flow cytometry. For CDR3 and TCR beta VDJ profiling, genomic DNA was the template used. In TCRdb, the reads were re-called with MiXCR into one record per CDR3 protein. Counted here are about 120,000 distinct CDR3 sequences, 50% to 60% occurring once; the ten biggest clones make up 25% to 35%. Sample: sorted CD4+, CD8+, or CD8+CD57+ T cells (not recorded which) from PBMCs. The origin of the receptors is a human donor with aplastic anemia.

The V call is TRBV2, the J call TRBJ2-2; the D call may be TRBD1 or TRBD2 (5 bases each). The CDR3 sequence is 15 residues long. Deletions cut 6 bases from V and 0 bases from J, with 11 bases between. CDR1 is SNHLY, CDR2 FYNNEI, per germline. The CDR3, as DNA: TGTGCCAGCAGCGGGACGGCCGCGAACACCGGGGAGCTGTTTTTT. Protein product: CASSGTAANTGELFF.

V and J are TRBV6-1 and TRBJ1-1; D is perhaps TRBD1 (6 bases). The V and J ends lost 5 bases and 0 bases respectively, with 19 bases between them. Germline CDR1 and CDR2: MNHNS and SASEGT. The CDR3 runs 17 residues. The CDR3 DNA reads as TGTGCCAGCAGTCCCCAAGCCAACAGGGAGTTGAACACTGAAGCTTTCTTT. Translation gives CASSPQANRELNTEAFF.

This clonotype came up many times. The gene calls are TRBV7-9 and TRBJ2-6; 8 bases align to TRBD1. V gave up 2 bases and J gave up 0 bases; unmatched junction bases: 6. There are 18 residues in the CDR3. Per the germline V gene, CDR1 is SEHNR and CDR2 is FQNEAQ (reference sequence). CDR3 loop: CASSLPGQVSSGANVLTF. The DNA of the CDR3 is TGTGCCAGCAGCTTACCGGGACAGGTGAGCTCTGGGGCCAACGTCCTGACTTTC.

The CDR3, as DNA: TGTGCCAGTAGTATATCGGGACAGGGCACCTACGAGCAGTACTTC. This codes for CASSISGQGTYEQYF. The genes are TRBV19 and TRBJ2-7; 9 positions agree with TRBD1. The germline CDR1 and CDR2 sequences are LNHDA and SQIVND (reference sequence). The CDR3 is made up of 15 amino acids. The junction had 4 bases not matched to a gene; V was cut back by 2 bases and J by 2 bases.

This clonotype was counted many times. The chain employs TRBV29-1 and TRBJ2-2; D is unclear. V gave up 5 bases and J gave up 5 bases, with 6 bases separating them. The CDR3 runs to 11 residues. Looked up from germline, CDR1 is SQVTM and CDR2 is ANQGSEA. The CDR3 sequence: CSVPGTGELFF. CDR3 nucleotide sequence: TGCAGCGTTCCAGGTACCGGGGAGCTGTTTTTT.

The chain joins TRBV20-1 to TRBJ2-7; 10 positions match TRBD2. Trimming removed 6 bases from V and 5 bases from J; junction bases left unmatched: 4. This CDR3 contains 12 residues. The germline CDR1 and CDR2 sequences are DFQATT and SNEGSKA (reference sequence). The CDR3 here is CSARLAGDEQYF. CDR3 nucleotides: TGCAGTGCCCGCCTAGCGGGAGACGAGCAGTACTTC.

This clonotype was picked up many times. CDR3 DNA: TGTGCCAGCAGCTTAAGATCGAGGGTGACTAGCGGGCAAGAGACCCAGTACTTC. This sequence encodes CASSLRSRVTSGQETQYF. This chain connects TRBV7-6 to TRBJ2-5; 10 positions agree with TRBD2. The CDR3 extends over 18 amino acids. The germline V gene encodes CDR1 SGHVS and CDR2 FNYEAQ. Losses at the gene ends were 2 bases for V and 2 bases for J; bases not matched to a gene: 11.